This T cell receptor beta chain stems from a study of cytomegalovirus exposure and HLA in healthy donors (dated by TCRdb to about 2017). In the study overall: An earlier analysis of several hundred of the donors reported 276 Gb of sequence data and roughly 110 million unique TCR beta sequences from 150 million to 200 million T cells. A later analysis re-analyzed previously published TCR beta repertoires from approximately 670 donors and added high-resolution HLA genotyping to study TCR occurrence patterns. The genetic ancestry cluster associated with self-reported Caucasian donors included over 80% of the roughly 410 genotyped donors. Alongside the repertoire data, information on donor age, sex, ethnicity and CMV serostatus was compiled. Roughly 300 gigabases of sequencing data and 70 million to 100 million unique TCR sequences were included in an early release covering about 600 HLA-typed donors. Because of strong linkage in the cohort, roughly five DR-DQ haplotypes were treated as single units for association and clustering. In addition to the first cohort of roughly 670 subjects, a separate validation cohort of 120 different subjects was used. Among 398 genotyped donors of the cohort, an average of approximately 240,000 unique TCR beta nucleotide sequences were sequenced per donor, about a sixth of them non-productive. The study aimed to test whether signatures of past pathogen exposure could be identified by cataloging public T cell receptors. In an earlier analysis of 550 to 700 of the donors, high-throughput TCR beta sequencing was used to judge whether each TCR beta V gene segment behaved as functional or pseudogenic. Using immunosequencing, the study profiled T cell repertoires from about 620 subjects and related those repertoires to cytomegalovirus serostatus. The number of typed donors differed by locus: roughly 620-630 for A, B, C, DRB1 and DQB1; about 520 for DQA1; fewer than 610 for DPA1; and some 430 for DPB1. HLA typing covered class I and class II loci at four-digit resolution. High-throughput TCR immunosequencing, statistical association of individual TCRs with disease status, and machine learning were combined to predict cytomegalovirus infection status. A later genetic analysis took genome-wide SNP genotypes for about 65% of the 666 donors and used that subset as a discovery cohort. All discovery cohort repertoires had been generated on a single sequencing platform. The later analysis used no new phenotypic data to find candidate immune exposures, relying instead on TCR beta sequences and their occurrence across donors. Broader findings and caveats from the paper: A later genetic analysis reported fewer N-insertions in productive TCRs among donors in an Asian-associated ancestry cluster than the roughly 640-donor mean. This cohort had only TCR beta chains sequenced, and the lack of alpha or paired-chain data limited which features could be detected. The 87-base-pair reads could not distinguish some IMGT-functional V segments, including TRBV6-2 and TRBV6-3, so those segments were excluded. While some public TCRs were present in many individuals, most TCR sequences turned up only very rarely across donors. Around 16 rarely observed V segments, including chromosome 9 orphons, were excluded from the earlier analysis of approximately 500 of the donors because counts were too low. It was suggested by the authors that the approach could potentially be generalized to other disease states and immunological phenotypes. Correlated functional status among segregating V segments might reflect linkage disequilibrium, but an unknown experimental factor could not be ruled out. A later genetic analysis associated a missense DCLRE1C variant with V-gene and J-gene trimming of TCR beta chains, and an independent cohort replicated the association. In a later analysis, several top co-occurrence clusters were reported to appear linked to parvovirus B19, influenza, CMV and Epstein-Barr virus. Because HLA typing was unavailable for some donors at each locus, only the typed subset was used in association tests. The presence/absence analyses assumed that sequencing depth was roughly uniform across donors, and that assumption may not be true. A further reported finding was that TCR beta sequences accurately predicted the HLA-A and HLA-B alleles for most subjects in the first cohort. According to a later analysis, TCR association rates differed among HLA loci, with DRB1 alleles showing the most associated TCRs and HLA-C alleles showing the fewest. In a later analysis, 15,000 to 20,000 TCR beta sequences were associated with specific HLA alleles at a false discovery rate of 0.05. Assigning TCR associations to individual alleles was difficult when HLA alleles, especially DR and DQ, strongly co-occurred. In vitro tests confirmed that a few of the cytomegalovirus-associated TCR beta chains recognize cytomegalovirus antigens. In a later analysis, HLA-associated TCR beta chains showed more clonal expansion and lower generation probabilities than non-associated chains that were equally common. A group of highly shared sequence variants was considered likely to be a technical artifact of the sequencing pipeline. A total of roughly 160 TCR beta chains were listed by the study as associated with cytomegalovirus. Broadly in line with IMGT annotations, most TCR beta V segments showed up in productive rearrangements about 87% or about 30% of the time in an earlier analysis of some 590 of the donors. The classifier was reported to diagnose cytomegalovirus status with high specificity and sensitivity in both the original and validation cohorts. In a later analysis, most CMV-associated TCR beta chains were found to appear HLA-restricted, with HLA associations seemingly driven largely by CMV exposure. The only immune exposure information available for the cohort was CMV serostatus.

This clone was detected only a few times. Its target antigen remains unknown. No much larger clonotype is one base removed from it; base qualities were not supplied. The cohort consisted of 600 to 750 healthy bone marrow donors. All cohort members were sampled while nominally healthy, although unrecorded immune exposures were likely present. The donor tested CMV seronegative, placing the donor among the approximately 360 seronegative members of the cohort. A peripheral blood sample was provided by each donor, and peripheral blood mononuclear cells were used for TCR beta sequencing. The Qiagen DNeasy Blood Extraction Kit was used to extract genomic DNA from the blood cell samples. The method behind the library was the immunoSEQ multiplex PCR assay. The multiplex PCR relied on a mix of 60 forward primers for TCR Vbeta segments and 13 reverse primers for TCR Jbeta segments. The CDR3 region of rearranged TCR beta genes was amplified from genomic DNA with a multiplex PCR assay. Amplified TCR beta libraries were sequenced as 87-base-pair reads on the Illumina HiSeq System. Per the source publication's procedure: Across the 500 to 850 repertoires, a later analysis counted 75 million to 90 million unique TCR beta chains, about 10 million of which were shared by at least two donors. A nearest-neighbor algorithm error-corrected the raw reads and collapsed the reads into unique sequences, merging closely related sequences to remove PCR and sequencing errors. CDR3 sequences were aligned to IMGT reference sequences to assign V, D and J gene segments. For a sequence to be retained, a match of at least six nucleotides was required to both a V gene segment and a J gene segment. A rearrangement counted as productive if the CDR3 had no stop codons and remained in frame with V and J, and every other rearrangement counted as non-productive. Following IMGT convention, CDR3 was defined as the stretch from the second conserved V-encoded cysteine up to the conserved J-encoded phenylalanine. Sequences without an unambiguous match to a single V gene segment were excluded from the earlier analysis of several hundred of the donors. An earlier analysis of 587 of the donors called V segments functional above 56.7% productive rearrangements and segregating when the between-donor standard deviation exceeded 5%. A statistical classification framework was developed to diagnose cytomegalovirus status using the catalog of TCR beta chain sequences. A later analysis assigned V and J genes by comparing TCR nucleotide sequences with IMGT/GENE-DB human TR gene sequences. The TCRdist pipeline was used in a later analysis to assign CDR3 sequences and most-parsimonious VDJ recombination scenarios. In a later analysis, each TCR beta chain was defined by its CDR3 amino acid sequence together with its V-gene family, and reads lacking a unique V-gene family were excluded. In a later analysis, some 600 highly shared, low-generation-probability nucleotide sequences were removed to address suspected cross-contamination and a sequencing artifact. In a later analysis, a clonal expansion index for each public chain was calculated from normalized within-repertoire ranks of inferred template counts. In a later analysis, generation probabilities were computed with a VDJ recombination model fitted to out-of-frame rearrangements, and the resulting probabilities were checked against IGoR. In a later analysis, TCR-TCR, TCR-HLA and TCR-CMV co-occurrence was scored with hypergeometric tests, and a repertoire-size bias correction was applied to TCR pairs. To estimate false discovery rates, a later analysis permuted the HLA or CMV assignments 20 times. In a later analysis, co-occurring TCRs were grouped using DBSCAN, with TCRdist sequence similarity added in when clustering inside HLA-allele-positive subsets. Repertoires with fewer than 30,000 or more than 120,000 public chains, plus five repertoires with anomalous nucleotide sharing, were excluded from co-occurrence clustering. As stored in TCRdb, this immuneACCESS dataset retains in-frame rearrangements with V and J assigned. A fraction of the clones does not appear; measured against another copy, unresolved V genes explain less than half of the discrepancy, and the remainder lacks a known reason. The V and J calls and clone size were taken over from that table, and D and trimming were inferred from the DNA. Across this sample there are more than 140,000 clones, with approximately 84% seen only once. The ten top clones hold around 1.9% of the sample.

A distance of 11 bases separates the germline ends of V and J, which lose 3 bases and 5 bases respectively. The CDR3 starts with the cysteine, ends with the phenylalanine, and has 13 residues. Just CDR3 DNA is preserved here, 39 bases in frame from base 1. The germline V gene encodes CDR1 SGDLS and CDR2 YYNGEE. The sample taken for sequencing was PBMCs. The V and J genes are TRBV9 and TRBJ2-5; a tentative D match to TRBD1 spans 5 bases. The source is a middle-aged woman in good health and CMV-seronegative. CDR3 loop: CASSGGIQETQYF. The DNA is TGTGCCAGCAGCGGGGGCATTCAGGAGACCCAGTACTTC.